A selection of T cell receptor beta chains follows, all from one sample in a study of neoadjuvant anti-PD-1 for oral cavity cancer. The method was immunoSEQ multiplex PCR; TCRdb's version includes in-frame clones alone and lacks a portion of them. The sample records about 8,000 clones, 70% being singletons. The sequenced sample was PBMCs, obtained after nivolumab (anti-PD-1) treatment. The receptors originated from a person aged 35-79 years with oral cavity squamous cell carcinoma. Both conserved end residues are part of each CDR3. The D gene is left open where the match is weak. Clone size, where shown, is once, few, many, or a class for clones that have expanded.

J gene	clone size	CDR3 length	V gene	D gene	CDR3 protein	CDR3 DNA
TRBJ1-4	.	14	TRBV19	.	CASKERSTNEKLFF	TGTGCCAGTAAAGAGCGATCAACTAATGAAAAACTGTTTTTT
TRBJ2-3	once	16	TRBV13	TRBD2	CASSHGTSGGTDTQYF	TGTGCCAGCAGCCACGGGACTAGCGGAGGCACAGATACGCAGTATTTT
TRBJ2-2	.	14	TRBV6-1	.	CASGDSEVPGELFF	TGTGCCAGCGGTGATTCGGAGGTCCCCGGGGAGCTGTTTTTT
TRBJ1-2	.	15	TRBV2	TRBD1	CASRERQGINYGYTF	TGTGCCAGCAGAGAACGACAGGGAATAAACTATGGCTACACCTTC
TRBJ2-5	.	16	TRBV1	.	CTSSQDGGGHQETQYF	TGCACCAGCAGCCAAGACGGGGGGGGCCACCAAGAGACCCAGTACTTC
TRBJ1-5	once	17	TRBV7-8	.	CASSLGPYRQGNQPQHF	TGTGCCAGCAGCTTAGGTCCATATCGACAGGGCAATCAGCCCCAGCATTTT
TRBJ2-7	.	19	TRBV27	TRBD1	CASSFHGQVKPSSSYEQYF	TGTGCCAGCAGTTTCCATGGACAGGTTAAACCCTCAAGCTCCTACGAGCAGTACTTC
TRBJ2-5	.	16	TRBV4-3	.	CASSQEAGLGAWTQYF	TGCGCCAGCAGCCAAGAGGCCGGCCTAGGGGCGTGGACCCAGTACTTC
TRBJ1-1	.	13	TRBV2	.	CASSESALDVAFF	TGTGCCAGCAGTGAGTCCGCCCTCGATGTAGCTTTCTTT
TRBJ2-1	.	13	TRBV29-1	.	CTAGRAGVGEQFF	TGCACCGCGGGGAGGGCAGGGGTGGGTGAGCAGTTCTTC
TRBJ1-5	.	13	TRBV7-2	.	CASSKDRYQPQHF	TGTGCCAGCAGCAAAGACAGGTACCAGCCCCAGCATTTT
TRBJ2-1	.	16	TRBV7-2	TRBD2	CASSLLGLAGDNEQFF	TGTGCCAGCAGCTTACTGGGACTAGCGGGTGACAATGAGCAGTTCTTC
TRBJ2-7	.	11	TRBV20-1	.	CSASVGHEQYF	TGCAGTGCTAGTGTCGGGCACGAGCAGTACTTC
TRBJ1-5	.	13	TRBV12-5	.	CASGPSGNPVWHF	TGTGCTAGTGGTCCATCGGGGAATCCCGTGTGGCATTTT
TRBJ2-3	few	13	TRBV6-4	TRBD2	CASSGGATDTQYF	TGTGCCAGCAGCGGGGGGGCCACAGATACGCAGTATTTT
TRBJ1-2	.	14	TRBV9	.	CASSVGPRKEVDTF	TGTGCCAGCAGCGTGGGCCCAAGAAAGGAGGTCGACACCTTC
TRBJ2-1	few	15	TRBV6-1	TRBD2	CASIRTGLAGNEQFF	TGTGCCAGCATTCGAACCGGACTAGCGGGGAATGAGCAGTTCTTC
TRBJ1-2	.	14	TRBV6-6	TRBD1	CASSLLTGGYGYTF	TGTGCCAGCAGTTTATTGACAGGGGGTTATGGCTACACCTTC
TRBJ2-7	.	15	TRBV6-6	.	CASSYSSGSSYEQYF	TGTGCCAGCAGTTACTCTTCGGGGAGCTCCTACGAGCAGTACTTC
TRBJ1-3	.	17	TRBV5-4	.	CASSLEPTVPSGNTIYF	TGTGCCAGCAGCTTGGAGCCCACAGTGCCCTCTGGAAACACCATATATTTT
TRBJ2-5	.	16	TRBV11-2	.	CASSPASGTALETQYF	TGTGCCAGCAGCCCGGCCTCCGGGACCGCTTTGGAGACCCAGTACTTC
TRBJ2-1	few	15	TRBV5-6	.	CASSLAPGLYNEQFF	TGTGCCAGCAGCTTGGCTCCAGGACTATACAATGAGCAGTTCTTC
TRBJ1-3	few	13	TRBV9	.	CASSTSSGNTIYF	TGTGCCAGCAGCACCTCATCTGGAAACACCATATATTTT
TRBJ1-5	.	13	TRBV10-2	.	CASRGQGNQPQHF	TGCGCCAGCAGAGGCCAGGGCAATCAGCCCCAGCATTTT